These T cell receptor beta chains were read from a single sample in a study of cytomegalovirus exposure and HLA in healthy donors. TCRdb keeps only in-frame clones here, not all; method: immunoSEQ multiplex PCR. The sample includes about 160,000 clones, around four fifths of them seen just once. The sample taken for sequencing was PBMCs. These receptors originate from a woman aged 45-60 years in good health and CMV-seronegative. CDR3s leave out the opening cysteine and the closing phenylalanine or tryptophan. The order of the fields is V gene, J gene, CDR3 protein.

v_gene: TRBV5-1
j_gene: TRBJ1-4
CDR3aa: ASSLSQAGEKLF

v_gene: TRBV6-6
j_gene: TRBJ1-6
CDR3aa: ASRGPGTGDSPLH

v_gene: TRBV18
j_gene: TRBJ2-7
CDR3aa: ASSPDRTTYEQY

v_gene: TRBV7-9
j_gene: TRBJ1-2
CDR3aa: ASIPMGRFYGYT

v_gene: TRBV4-3
j_gene: TRBJ2-2
CDR3aa: ASSQYSLESGELF

v_gene: TRBV29-1
j_gene: TRBJ1-1
CDR3aa: SAGQGGDTEAF

v_gene: TRBV9
j_gene: TRBJ1-2
CDR3aa: ASSVGPPPGDYGYT

v_gene: TRBV28
j_gene: TRBJ1-5
CDR3aa: ASSPVGGDNQPQH

v_gene: TRBV5-6
j_gene: TRBJ2-3
CDR3aa: ASSFLGTDTQY

v_gene: TRBV27
j_gene: TRBJ1-5
CDR3aa: ASSPGQGGQPQH

v_gene: TRBV4-3
j_gene: TRBJ1-2
CDR3aa: ASSHQGDRAPNYGYT

v_gene: TRBV21-1
j_gene: TRBJ2-6
CDR3aa: ASSKDRTGPQPTSGANVLT

v_gene: TRBV4-3
j_gene: TRBJ1-3
CDR3aa: ASSPSHAGLAGNTIY

v_gene: TRBV13
j_gene: TRBJ1-2
CDR3aa: ASSYTNRGDYGYT

v_gene: TRBV7-9
j_gene: TRBJ1-5
CDR3aa: ASSLGIGVGLQPQH

v_gene: TRBV19
j_gene: TRBJ2-7
CDR3aa: ASRRTGGQSSYEQY

v_gene: TRBV29-1
j_gene: TRBJ2-5
CDR3aa: SSGLYQETQY

v_gene: TRBV7-2
j_gene: TRBJ1-1
CDR3aa: ASSLSPGQTNTEAF

v_gene: TRBV10-3
j_gene: TRBJ2-7
CDR3aa: AISSLPPRTGGISYEQY

v_gene: TRBV7-9
j_gene: TRBJ2-7
CDR3aa: ASSLAAGGGRYEQY

v_gene: TRBV4-2
j_gene: TRBJ2-1
CDR3aa: ASSQVIGTSGLEQF

v_gene: TRBV25-1
j_gene: TRBJ2-5
CDR3aa: ASSESKTQY

v_gene: TRBV5-6
j_gene: TRBJ1-5
CDR3aa: ASSLAFSSNQPQH

v_gene: TRBV2
j_gene: TRBJ1-5
CDR3aa: ASSTYRMRQGLNQPQH

v_gene: TRBV18
j_gene: TRBJ1-1
CDR3aa: ASSPVTGPMNTEAF

v_gene: TRBV5-8
j_gene: TRBJ2-5
CDR3aa: ASTPSLHYQETQY

v_gene: TRBV5-1
j_gene: TRBJ2-1
CDR3aa: ASSLGGGGAYNEQF

v_gene: TRBV28
j_gene: TRBJ2-7
CDR3aa: AGSSGAWRAGRFYEQY

v_gene: TRBV2
j_gene: TRBJ1-1
CDR3aa: ATSGGQEAF

v_gene: TRBV2
j_gene: TRBJ1-4
CDR3aa: ASSFWGANEKLF

v_gene: TRBV6-6
j_gene: TRBJ1-4
CDR3aa: ASDQATNEKLF

v_gene: TRBV6-1
j_gene: TRBJ1-5
CDR3aa: ASSENRGLIYSNQPQH

v_gene: TRBV19
j_gene: TRBJ1-2
CDR3aa: ASSIERTTAT

v_gene: TRBV10-3
j_gene: TRBJ1-2
CDR3aa: AIRPLGGGYGYT

v_gene: TRBV28
j_gene: TRBJ1-3
CDR3aa: ASISSGNTIY

v_gene: TRBV19
j_gene: TRBJ2-5
CDR3aa: ASSKTGDKETQY

v_gene: TRBV7-2
j_gene: TRBJ2-7
CDR3aa: ASSSADRGFYEQY

v_gene: TRBV10-3
j_gene: TRBJ2-7
CDR3aa: ASTEGRGSYEQY

v_gene: TRBV23-1
j_gene: TRBJ2-7
CDR3aa: ASSQLVSPYEQY

v_gene: TRBV5-1
j_gene: TRBJ2-2
CDR3aa: ASGGQPYTGELF

v_gene: TRBV19
j_gene: TRBJ1-1
CDR3aa: ASSIPGRNTEAF

v_gene: TRBV5-8
j_gene: TRBJ1-2
CDR3aa: ASSLQQGNYGYT

v_gene: TRBV10-2
j_gene: TRBJ2-6
CDR3aa: ASKPLTGGYSGANVLT

v_gene: TRBV28
j_gene: TRBJ1-1
CDR3aa: ASSLYTANTEAF

v_gene: TRBV9
j_gene: TRBJ2-1
CDR3aa: ASSAGLAGSSYNEQF

v_gene: TRBV10-3
j_gene: TRBJ1-5
CDR3aa: AISPARGSNQPQH

v_gene: TRBV2
j_gene: TRBJ2-7
CDR3aa: ASRTSDSYEQY

v_gene: TRBV4-3
j_gene: TRBJ1-4
CDR3aa: ASSQDWGATNEKLF

v_gene: TRBV6-5
j_gene: TRBJ2-5
CDR3aa: ASSYSRTQETQY

v_gene: TRBV27
j_gene: TRBJ1-1
CDR3aa: ASSSLLNTEAF

v_gene: TRBV5-1
j_gene: TRBJ2-7
CDR3aa: ASSLVRGHNYEQY

v_gene: TRBV27
j_gene: TRBJ1-5
CDR3aa: ASRAIRGSPNQPQH

v_gene: TRBV30
j_gene: TRBJ2-1
CDR3aa: AWNLIGGGEQF

v_gene: TRBV27
j_gene: TRBJ2-7
CDR3aa: ASSSPPYEQY